Shown below are 8 T cell receptor beta chains from a single sample sequenced in a study of STAT5B mutations in CD4+ large granular lymphocyte leukemia. This table comes from immunoSEQ multiplex PCR, and its TCRdb copy is limited to in-frame clones, with some not included. The table lists roughly 32,000 clones, 76% of them singletons. The sample comprised CD4+ T cells from blood buffy coats. These receptors were collected from a human donor in good health.

The chain couples TRBV5-6 to TRBJ2-1; D call uncertain. Trimming took off 6 bases at V and 8 bases at J, with 9 bases between the two ends. CDR1 SGHDT and CDR2 YYEEEE come from the germline V gene. This CDR3 region has 11 residues. DNA for the CDR3: TGTGCCAGCACCTCCCTGGATGAGCAGTTCTTC. It yields the protein CASTSLDEQFF.

The chain carries TRBV7-2 and TRBJ2-1, with D possibly TRBD1 on 5 matching bases. V was pared by 5 bases and J by 7 bases, with 18 bases between. This CDR3 is built from 15 residues. Germline V lookup: CDR1 SGHTA, CDR2 FQGNSA. The CDR3 nucleotides are TGTGCCAGCAGCCCCAAATGGGGCAGGGAAAATGAGCAGTTCTTC. It yields the protein CASSPKWGRENEQFF.

This clone appeared a few times. This chain connects TRBV7-3 to TRBJ1-1, with D possibly TRBD1 on 5 matching bases. V dropped 1 base and J dropped 7 bases, with 19 bases sitting between them. In germline, CDR1 is SGHTA, CDR2 FQGTGA. The CDR3 contains 16 residues. The CDR3 sequence is CASSLKPPQAGGEAFF. The CDR3 DNA reads TGTGCCAGCAGCTTAAAACCACCTCAGGCGGGGGGTGAAGCTTTCTTT.

J is TRBJ1-3 and V is TRBV19; maybe TRBD1 (6 bases). The CDR3 loop spans 17 amino acids. Germline-derived CDR1 and CDR2 are LNHDA and SQIVND (reference sequence). Trimming removed 5 bases at V and 4 bases at J, with 21 bases between. The CDR3 loop reads CASSPQGFGGEGNTIYF. The CDR3 DNA sequence: TGTGCCAGTAGTCCCCAGGGTTTTGGGGGCGAAGGAAACACCATATATTTT.

The rearrangement uses TRBV6-5 and TRBJ2-2; 7 bases align to TRBD2. Trimming cost V 2 bases and J 8 bases; bases outside gene matches: 2. The V gene's germline CDR1 is MNHEY and CDR2 SVGAGI. The CDR3 is made up of 13 amino acids. The CDR3 DNA follows: TGTGCCAGCAGTTACGTACTAGCGGGGGAGCTGTTTTTT. As protein: CASSYVLAGELFF.

The J gene is TRBJ1-4, the V gene TRBV6-5; possibly TRBD1 for D (5 bases). Germline CDR1 is MNHEY and CDR2 is SVGAGI. CDR3 size: 14 residues. Trimming cost V 0 bases and J 8 bases, with 10 bases left between them. CDR3 loop: CASSYSWGSEKLFF. Written as DNA, the CDR3 is TGTGCCAGCAGTTACTCGTGGGGGAGCGAAAAACTGTTTTTT.

The chain uses TRBV30 and TRBJ1-4; D is undetermined. Germline values: CDR1 GTSNPN, CDR2 SVGIG (reference sequence). The CDR3 sequence is 13 residues long. Trimming cost V 5 bases and J 7 bases, with 14 bases left between them. In DNA, the CDR3 is TGTGCCTGGCGCCCGGTCAAAACTGAAAAACTGTTTTTT. It is translated as CAWRPVKTEKLFF.

This chain links TRBV6-6 with TRBJ2-7; 7 bases align to TRBD1. The V and J ends lost 4 bases and 1 base, in that order; junction bases with no gene match: 4. The CDR3 is 14 residues long. Germline V lookup: CDR1 MNHNY, CDR2 SVGAGI (reference sequence). In DNA form, the CDR3 reads TGTGCCAGCAGTTCCCAGGGACAGTCCTACGAGCAGTACTTC. This encodes CASSSQGQSYEQYF.